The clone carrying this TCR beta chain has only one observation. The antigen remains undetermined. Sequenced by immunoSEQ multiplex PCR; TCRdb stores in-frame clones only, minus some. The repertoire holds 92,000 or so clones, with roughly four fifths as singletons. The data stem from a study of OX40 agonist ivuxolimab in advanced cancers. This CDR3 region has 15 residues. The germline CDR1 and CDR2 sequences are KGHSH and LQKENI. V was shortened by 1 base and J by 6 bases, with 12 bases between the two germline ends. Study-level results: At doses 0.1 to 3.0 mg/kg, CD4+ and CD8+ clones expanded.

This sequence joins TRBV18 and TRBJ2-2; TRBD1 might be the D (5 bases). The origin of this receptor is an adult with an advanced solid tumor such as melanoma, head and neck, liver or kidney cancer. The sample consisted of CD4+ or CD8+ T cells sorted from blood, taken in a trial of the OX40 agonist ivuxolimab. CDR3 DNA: TGTGCCAGCTCACCACGTGCAGGGATCCCCGGGGAGCTGTTTTTT. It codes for CASSPRAGIPGELFF.